This TCR beta chain was identified during a study of control samples from healthy donors and cancer patients. TCRdb's copy holds only in-frame clones and misses some; the assay was immunoSEQ multiplex PCR. Among 150,000 or so clones listed, about 93% were seen once. Germline assignment: CDR1 SGDLS and CDR2 YYNGEE. The CDR3 sequence is 12 residues long. The V segment lost 8 bases and the J segment 4 bases; nucleotides outside the gene matches: 2. This receptor was taken from a man in his fifties or sixties in good health. This rearrangement joins TRBV9 to TRBJ2-2, with 7 bases lining up with TRBD1. Sequencing used blood. The DNA for the CDR3 is TGTGCCAGTCACAGGGGCACCGGGGAGCTGTTTTTT. This codes for CASHRGTGELFF.